The 11 T cell receptor beta chains given below trace back to one sample, sequenced in a study of cytomegalovirus exposure and HLA in healthy donors. TCRdb's table, derived via immunoSEQ multiplex PCR, lists solely in-frame clones and lacks some. The data contain some 240,000 clones, less than 90% of them singletons. Sample: PBMCs. These receptors came from a woman aged 18-29 years in good health and CMV-seronegative.

This rearrangement joins TRBV7-2 to TRBJ1-2, with 7 bases identical to TRBD1. In germline, CDR1 is SGHTA, CDR2 FQGNSA. The CDR3 totals 14 residues. V was pared by 2 bases and J by 4 bases, with 4 bases of the junction left unmatched. The chain's CDR3 is CASSLRGHSYGYTF. The CDR3 DNA is TGTGCCAGCAGCTTAAGGGGGCATTCCTATGGCTACACCTTC.

As to this clone: Different DNA sequences within this sample yield the same CDR3. This sequence joins TRBV4-2 and TRBJ2-1; D not certain. Per germline, CDR1 LGHNA and CDR2 YNFKEQ. This CDR3 is built from 11 residues. Between the trimmed V and J ends, which lost 1 base and 6 bases, there was a span of 1 base. The CDR3 region has the DNA TGTGCCAGCAGCCAAGGCAATGAGCAGTTCTTC. It specifies CASSQGNEQFF.

J is TRBJ2-5 and V is TRBV27; 8 bases are shared with TRBD1. The CDR3 totals 17 residues. After removal of 2 bases from V and 1 base from J, the junction contained 9 bases not matched to a gene. CDR1 and CDR2 from the germline V gene are MNHEY and SMNVEV (reference sequence). In DNA, the CDR3 is TGTGCCAGCAGTTTAAGGCAGGGGGCGGTTCGCCAAGAGACCCAGTACTTC. Residues: CASSLRQGAVRQETQYF.

The chain carries TRBV20-1 and TRBJ1-1; D possibly corresponds to TRBD1 (5 bases). Per the germline V gene, CDR1 is DFQATT and CDR2 is SNEGSKA (reference sequence). The CDR3 is 11 residues long. V was shortened by 5 bases and J by 7 bases, with 11 bases between the two germline ends. The CDR3 spells CSAPGHLEAFF. CDR3 DNA: TGCAGTGCTCCAGGACACCTTGAAGCTTTCTTT.

Concerning this clone itself: A clone one base away is much larger, so this may be a read error. Other DNA sequences of this sample code for an identical CDR3. CDR3 DNA: TGTGCCAGCAGTCTAACAGGGAACTATGGCTACACCTTC. Its translation is CASSLTGNYGYTF. The gene calls are TRBV28 and TRBJ1-2; D perhaps matches TRBD1 (6 bases). This CDR3 is built from 13 residues. V was pared by 5 bases and J by 2 bases, with 9 bases between. CDR1 is MDHEN, CDR2 SYDVKM, per germline.

The chain employs TRBV5-6 and TRBJ1-2; TRBD1 matches at 7 bases. Looked up from germline, CDR1 is SGHDT and CDR2 is YYEEEE. This CDR3 has 13 amino acids. With V trimmed by 4 bases and J by 10 bases, 10 bases remained unmatched. The CDR3 is CASSLDRWEAYTF. The CDR3 DNA sequence: TGTGCCAGCAGCCTGGACAGGTGGGAGGCCTACACCTTC.

The sample holds one count of this clone. The CDR3 here is CASSPAAHNEQFF. The DNA for the CDR3 is TGTGCCAGCAGTCCAGCCGCACACAATGAGCAGTTCTTC. The chain uses TRBV27 and TRBJ2-1, with D uncertain. This CDR3 is built from 13 residues. CDR1 is MNHEY and CDR2 is SMNVEV in the germline V gene (reference sequence). The germline V and J ends were trimmed by 5 bases and 5 bases, with 10 bases remaining between them.

This chain links TRBV10-2 with TRBJ2-2; maybe TRBD1 (5 bases). Per the germline V gene, CDR1 is WSHSY and CDR2 is SAAADI. V lost 7 bases and J lost 2, with 11 bases in between. The CDR3 length is 14 residues. In DNA form, the CDR3 reads TGCGCCAGCACCAACGACAGCAACACCGGGGAGCTGTTTTTT. Translating gives CASTNDSNTGELFF.

V usage is TRBV30 and J usage is TRBJ2-7; no clear D gene. Germline CDR1 GTSNPN, CDR2 SVGIG (reference sequence). This CDR3 has 12 residues. V shed 3 bases and J shed 2 bases, with 8 bases lying between them. In DNA form, the CDR3 reads TGTGCCTGGAGCCCTACGGCCTACGAGCAGTACTTC. Its protein product is CAWSPTAYEQYF.

The chain combines TRBV5-1 with TRBJ2-1; 9 bases are shared with TRBD2. Germline lookup yields CDR1 SGHRS and CDR2 YFSETQ. The V and J ends lost 0 bases and 5 bases, in that order; junction bases with no gene match: 12. CDR3 size: 18 residues. CDR3 protein: CASSLVTPTTSGHNEQFF. The DNA for the CDR3 is TGCGCCAGCAGCTTGGTAACCCCAACGACTAGCGGACACAATGAGCAGTTCTTC.

This clone was found once. CDR3 in amino acids: CASSYDRASYEQYF. CDR3 nucleotides: TGTGCCAGCAGTTACGACCGGGCCTCCTACGAGCAGTACTTC. The rearrangement links TRBV6-6 to TRBJ2-7; D is unclear. Germline V CDR1 and CDR2: MNHNY, SVGAGI (reference sequence). The CDR3 sequence is 14 residues long. V was cut by 2 bases and J by 0 bases, with 8 bases left in between.